The source of this T cell receptor beta chain is a study of blood T cell repertoires in COVID-19. Study background: Collection of acute and convalescent COVID-19 samples took place in the United States, Italy and Spain. T cells, B-cell-depleted T cells, or PBMCs supplied cDNA or gDNA.

This clone was seen a single time. In the original analysis: Quantification of nucleated cells was approximated via reference gene primer amplification. Some clones are missing from TCRdb's copy, which holds only in-frame ones; the method was immunoSEQ multiplex PCR. V and J calls and clone size follow that table, whereas D and trimming were derived from the DNA. The top ten clones hold approximately 6.6% of a sample with approximately 120,000 clones, approximately 85% of them seen once. The V gene's germline CDR1 is MNHEY and CDR2 SMNVEV (reference sequence). The CDR3 has 15 residues. V shed 6 bases and J shed 2 bases, with 14 bases lying between them.

Sequences were obtained from peripheral blood. This TCR came from a man older than 75 with active or convalescent COVID-19. V is TRBV27 and J is TRBJ1-5; tentative D call: TRBD1 (6 bases). The CDR3 loop reads CASRRGGDGNQPQHF. The CDR3 bases are TGTGCCAGCAGAAGAGGGGGGGACGGCAATCAGCCCCAGCATTTT.